The text below deals with one T cell receptor beta chain. Its antigen is still unknown. These data come from a study of regulatory T cells in long-lasting Graves disease. Study-level results: Whereas more than 950 public clonotypes were shared by new patients, persistent patients shared more, at some 2,500.

From germline, CDR1 is WSHSY and CDR2 SAAADI. CDR3 length equals 12 residues. Deletions cut 5 bases from V and 1 base from J, with 5 bases between. Time point denoted: persistent/refractory GD, antithyroid drugs over 5 years with positive TRAb. PBMC RNA was the source of the TCR library. Each of the patients was recruited from an endocrinology department situated in Xi'an, China. Assembly of TCR beta libraries relied on iRepertoire HTBI primers together with Arm-PCR of CDR3 regions. MiXCR, applied by TCRdb to the multiplex PCR reads, yields one record per CDR3 protein. The table includes 350,000 to 450,000 distinct CDR3 sequences, around 23% detected once.

The chain couples TRBV10-2 to TRBJ2-5; D remains unclear. The clonotype comes from a female donor with Graves disease. Material: peripheral blood mononuclear cells (PBMCs), obtained when the disease was refractory, from a patient treated with antithyroid drugs. CDR3 bases: TGCGCCAGCAGTTATGGCCAAGAGACCCAGTACTTC. It translates to CASSYGQETQYF.